A selection of T cell receptor beta chains follows, all from one sample in a study of CD8 T cells in ankylosing spondylitis. One entry per CDR3 protein, called by TCRdb with MiXCR from the 5' RACE reads. The sample consists of fewer than 200,000 distinct CDR3 sequences, roughly 18% of them appearing once. Sequenced sample: blood, either unsorted or a sorted T cell fraction (not recorded which). The receptor source for this set is a male donor aged 5 to 29 with ankylosing spondylitis or in good health (not recorded which). CDR3s include the opening cysteine and the closing phenylalanine or tryptophan. The order of the fields is D gene, clone size, J gene, V gene, CDR3 DNA, CDR3 protein. D genes are given only for firm matches. Only part of the rows carry a size: once, few, many, or a class if the clone is expanded.

d_call: TRBD1
clone_size: many
j_call: TRBJ1-6
v_call: TRBV7-3
cdr3_nt: TGTGCCAGCAGCGGGGGACAGAGGAATTCACCCCTCCACTTT
cdr3_aa: CASSGGQRNSPLHF

d_call: -
clone_size: -
j_call: TRBJ1-5
v_call: TRBV20-1
cdr3_nt: TGCAGTGCTAGAATCGGGGGCCAGCCCCAGCATTTT
cdr3_aa: CSARIGGQPQHF

d_call: TRBD1
clone_size: many
j_call: TRBJ2-7
v_call: TRBV4-3
cdr3_nt: TGCGCCAGCAGCCAATGGACAGGGGACTACGAGCAGTACTTC
cdr3_aa: CASSQWTGDYEQYF

d_call: -
clone_size: -
j_call: TRBJ2-1
v_call: TRBV29-1
cdr3_nt: TGCAGCGTTTCGCTAAAGATTAGCAGGAATGAGCAGTTCTTC
cdr3_aa: CSVSLKISRNEQFF

d_call: -
clone_size: many
j_call: TRBJ2-7
v_call: TRBV21-1
cdr3_nt: TGTGCCAGCAGCAAAGGAACAGGGTACGAGCAGTACTTC
cdr3_aa: CASSKGTGYEQYF

d_call: -
clone_size: -
j_call: TRBJ2-2
v_call: TRBV29-1
cdr3_nt: TGCAGCGTGTGGGGGAACACCGGGGAGCTGTTTTTT
cdr3_aa: CSVWGNTGELFF

d_call: -
clone_size: -
j_call: TRBJ2-5
v_call: TRBV11-2
cdr3_nt: TGTGCCAGCAGCTTGGAGAGGTCATCCAGAGAGACCCAGTACTTC
cdr3_aa: CASSLERSSRETQYF

d_call: TRBD2
clone_size: many
j_call: TRBJ2-3
v_call: TRBV2
cdr3_nt: TGTGCCAGCAGCCGAGGGCCTAGCGGGACCTTGGGAGATACGCAGTATTTT
cdr3_aa: CASSRGPSGTLGDTQYF

d_call: -
clone_size: many
j_call: TRBJ2-1
v_call: TRBV9
cdr3_nt: TGTGCCAGCAGCGTAGCCAATGAGCAGTTCTTC
cdr3_aa: CASSVANEQFF

d_call: TRBD1
clone_size: many
j_call: TRBJ2-7
v_call: TRBV4-3
cdr3_nt: TGCGCCAGCAGCCAAGCCTGGACAGGGGGCTACGAGCAGTACTTC
cdr3_aa: CASSQAWTGGYEQYF

d_call: -
clone_size: -
j_call: TRBJ1-5
v_call: TRBV19
cdr3_nt: TGTGCCAGTACCCTGGGACCGACGGGCCACAATCAGCCCCAGCATTTT
cdr3_aa: CASTLGPTGHNQPQHF

d_call: -
clone_size: many
j_call: TRBJ2-1
v_call: TRBV5-1
cdr3_nt: TGCGCCAGCAGCTTGGATTTTACGTCGGGACCCAATGAGCAGTTCTTC
cdr3_aa: CASSLDFTSGPNEQFF

d_call: -
clone_size: many
j_call: TRBJ2-3
v_call: TRBV20-1
cdr3_nt: TGCAGTGCTACTAACAGGGCTAGCACAGATACGCAGTATTTT
cdr3_aa: CSATNRASTDTQYF

d_call: -
clone_size: many
j_call: TRBJ2-3
v_call: TRBV20-1
cdr3_nt: TGCAGTGCCCCGGATAGCGGCTGGACAGATACGCAGTATTTT
cdr3_aa: CSAPDSGWTDTQYF

d_call: -
clone_size: -
j_call: TRBJ1-1
v_call: TRBV6-1
cdr3_nt: TGTGCCAGCAGGTTACCAGGGAACACTGAAGCTTTCTTT
cdr3_aa: CASRLPGNTEAFF

d_call: TRBD1
clone_size: many
j_call: TRBJ2-5
v_call: TRBV5-1
cdr3_nt: TGCGCCAGCAGCGCCGGGGACAGGGGGCATGAGACCCAGTACTTC
cdr3_aa: CASSAGDRGHETQYF

d_call: -
clone_size: many
j_call: TRBJ2-1
v_call: TRBV12-3/TRBV12-4
cdr3_nt: TGTGCCAGCAGTTTCTGGCTTAACAATGAGCAGTTCTTC
cdr3_aa: CASSFWLNNEQFF

d_call: TRBD1
clone_size: many
j_call: TRBJ2-1
v_call: TRBV20-1
cdr3_nt: TGCAGTGCCCAGGAAACGAGACAGGGTATCGATGAGCAGTTCTTC
cdr3_aa: CSAQETRQGIDEQFF

d_call: -
clone_size: few
j_call: TRBJ1-5
v_call: TRBV7-2
cdr3_nt: TGTGCCAGCAGATTCAACACAAATCAGCCCCAGCATTTT
cdr3_aa: CASRFNTNQPQHF

d_call: -
clone_size: -
j_call: TRBJ2-5
v_call: TRBV20-1
cdr3_nt: TGCAGTGCTAGGACCTCGTGGAGGCTCGAAGAGACCCAGTACTTC
cdr3_aa: CSARTSWRLEETQYF

d_call: TRBD1
clone_size: -
j_call: TRBJ1-6
v_call: TRBV10-1
cdr3_nt: TGCGCCAGCACCAGAGAGCGGGACAGGGGGCGGTCCAATTCACCCCTCCACTTT
cdr3_aa: CASTRERDRGRSNSPLHF

d_call: TRBD1
clone_size: many
j_call: TRBJ2-7
v_call: TRBV15
cdr3_nt: TGTGCCACCAGCAGAGAACAAGGGACAGGGTCCGAGCAGTACTTC
cdr3_aa: CATSREQGTGSEQYF

d_call: -
clone_size: many
j_call: TRBJ2-3
v_call: TRBV20-1
cdr3_nt: TGCAGTGCTACATGGACGGGAAGTTTGGATACGCAGTATTTT
cdr3_aa: CSATWTGSLDTQYF

d_call: TRBD2
clone_size: -
j_call: TRBJ2-2
v_call: TRBV2
cdr3_nt: TGTGCCAGCGATGCCCCGGTAGCGGGAGGCCGGGAGCTGTTTTTT
cdr3_aa: CASDAPVAGGRELFF